This record concerns one TCR beta chain sequence. What it binds is not known. CDR1 is MDHEN, CDR2 SYDVKM, per germline. The CDR3 is 14 amino acids. V was clipped by 3 bases and J by 7 bases, with 12 bases between them. These data come from a study of CD39 and CD103 CD8 tumor-infiltrating T cells. Points from the study as a whole: DP TIL clonotypes were rarely found in blood or uninvolved lymph node.

T lymphocytes were enriched from thawed cells by negative selection, adding EpCAM beads for tumor-infiltrating lymphocytes. Sorted CD3+CD4-CD8+CD45RA- TILs were divided into DN, SP and DP by CD39 and CD103. Between about 9,500 and 110,000 sorted cells per subset supplied genomic DNA. Sequenced by immunoSEQ multiplex PCR; TCRdb stores in-frame clones only, minus some. The sample includes about 1,600 clones, 73% of them seen just once. The source is a human donor with head and neck squamous cell carcinoma. Sequenced material: CD39- CD103- CD8+ T cells sorted from the tumor. The sample's subset: CD103-CD39- double-negative CD45RA- CD8 T cells. The genes are TRBV28 and TRBJ2-2, with D perhaps TRBD2 (7 bases). CDR3 residues: CASSFRGANGELFF. The CDR3 DNA reads as TGTGCCAGCAGTTTCCGGGGGGCTAACGGGGAGCTGTTTTTT.